At least ten counts were recorded for the clone carrying this TCR beta chain. Its target is not known. CDR3 length equals 17 residues. J was trimmed by 1 base and V by 9 bases; bases with no gene match: 16. The germline V gene has CDR1 MNHEY and CDR2 SVGAGI. The TCR beta profiling, which covered VDJ combination and CDR3 sequence, was carried out using genomic DNA as the template. TCRdb reprocessed the reads via MiXCR and lists one record per CDR3 protein. The sample yields under 200,000 distinct CDR3 sequences, 35% to 55% seen once. The data stem from a study of CD8+CD57+ T cells in acquired aplastic anemia. Study background: Sorted CD4+ and CD8+ cell DNA averaged roughly 3 ug. As sequenced from healthy donors, CD4+ cells averaged approximately 11 million reads. Findings and caveats of the study: Patients and controls turned out to have around 29 CD8+ CDR3 sequences in common. Researchers reported that CD8+ Simpson's diversity was not significantly different in patients versus controls.

The receptor was derived from a human donor in good health. The chain is built from TRBV6-5 and TRBJ1-2; 8 nucleotides match TRBD1. The sample comprised sorted CD4+, CD8+, or CD8+CD57+ T cells (not recorded which) from PBMCs. The CDR3 spells CARGIYGQGRFNYGYTF. In DNA, the CDR3 is TGTGCCAGAGGGATTTACGGACAGGGACGGTTTAACTATGGCTACACCTTC.